This T cell receptor (beta chain) was captured in a study of shared clonotypes between healthy human individuals. Per germline, CDR1 SQVTM and CDR2 ANQGSEA. The CDR3 is 11 amino acids. Trimming removed 8 bases from V and 4 bases from J, with 10 bases in between. Deep-level settings were used for running the assay. Profiled with immunoSEQ multiplex PCR; TCRdb holds only in-frame clones, not every one. The repertoire includes a few million clones, more than 90% of them detected once, and roughly 0.14% sits in the top ten. The specimen sequenced was naive CD4+ T cells sorted from blood. Subset meaning: CD45RA+ positively selected. The source is a young man in good health. This rearrangement joins TRBV29-1 to TRBJ2-3; D is unresolved. The CDR3 is CSTHSADTQYF. CDR3 nucleotides: TGCAGCACCCACTCAGCAGATACGCAGTATTTT.